Below, 19 T cell receptor beta chains from the same sample are listed, as sequenced in a study of shared clonotypes between healthy human individuals (dated by TCRdb to 2018 to 2021). Library method: the immunoSEQ multiplex PCR assay. TCRdb obtained this table from immuneACCESS and retained in-frame rearrangements with V and J assigned. These tables miss some clones; where compared with another copy, unresolved V genes account for less than half of the shortfall, and the remainder is unexplained. This sample lists 2 million to 2.5 million clones; approximately 95% were detected once. The ten largest clones add up to approximately 0.13% of the sample. The source material was naive CD4+ T cells sorted from blood. The cell subset or site tag for this specimen amounts to: CD45RA+ positively selected. These receptors were taken from a man aged 18 to 30 in good health.

The chain uses TRBV7-2 and TRBJ2-7; 8 nucleotides match TRBD2. This CDR3 contains 15 residues. The germline CDR1 and CDR2 sequences are SGHTA and FQGNSA. The junction had 7 bases not matched to a gene; V was cut back by 1 base and J by 5 bases. The CDR3 DNA is TGTGCCAGCAGCTTAGGCGGGACTAGTTTCAACGAGCAGTACTTC. It codes for CASSLGGTSFNEQYF. Supplemented by reference TRBV7-2 and TRBJ2-7, the full variable domain reads GAGVSQSPSNKVTEKGKDVELRCDPISGHTALYWYRQSLGQGLEFLIYFQGNSAPDKSGLPSDRFSAERTGGSVSTLTIQRTQQEDSAVYLCASSLGGTSFNEQYFGPGTRLTVT.

The rearrangement joins TRBV5-1 to TRBJ1-1, with a tentative D call TRBD1 (5 bases). CDR3 size: 14 residues. Trimming removed 4 bases at V and 6 bases at J, with 16 bases between. From germline, CDR1 is SGHRS and CDR2 YFSETQ. The CDR3 loop reads CASSPSPQGSEAFF. As DNA, the CDR3 is TGCGCCAGCAGCCCAAGCCCTCAGGGATCTGAAGCTTTCTTT.

The chain links TRBV6-1 to TRBJ2-3, with D uncertain. The V end lost 2 bases, the J end lost 2 bases, and 14 bases lay between the germline ends. This CDR3 spans 16 amino acids. In germline, CDR1 is MNHNS, CDR2 SASEGT. In DNA form, the CDR3 reads TGTGCCAGCAGTGAATCCCTGGTTACACACACAGATACGCAGTATTTT. Its protein is CASSESLVTHTDTQYF.

The chain couples TRBV6-5 to TRBJ2-2; 7 positions agree with TRBD1. Looked up from germline, CDR1 is MNHEY and CDR2 is SVGAGI. The CDR3 sequence is 13 residues long. Trimming took 4 bases from V and 9 from J; bases not matched to a gene: 5. CDR3 nucleotide sequence: TGTGCCAGCAGTTCGCAGGGGGTACGGGAGCTGTTTTTT. Protein: CASSSQGVRELFF.

The chain employs TRBV30 and TRBJ1-6; the D is unclear. The CDR3 is 13 residues long. Germline V lookup: CDR1 GTSNPN, CDR2 SVGIG (reference sequence). V was cut by 2 bases and J by 10 bases, with 12 bases left in between. The DNA of the CDR3 is TGTGCCTGGAGTCTCCGGACCGAATCACCCCTCCACTTT. It yields the protein CAWSLRTESPLHF.

The chain couples TRBV30 to TRBJ2-7; 10 nucleotides line up with TRBD1. The CDR3 contains 16 residues. The trim removed 0 bases at V and 3 bases at J, leaving 8 bases unmatched. The germline gives CDR1 GTSNPN, CDR2 SVGIG (reference sequence). CDR3 protein: CAWSVRGTGVGYEQYF. The CDR3 DNA sequence: TGTGCCTGGAGTGTACGGGGGACAGGGGTAGGCTACGAGCAGTACTTC.

V usage is TRBV2 and J usage is TRBJ2-5; D might be TRBD1 or TRBD2, each matching 7 bases. The germline V gene encodes CDR1 SNHLY and CDR2 FYNNEI. This CDR3 has 15 amino acids. Trimming cost V 7 bases and J 1 base, with 16 bases left between them. The CDR3 coding sequence is TGTGCCAGCACTAGGGGAGGGGGCGGCCAAGAGACCCAGTACTTC. It translates to CASTRGGGGQETQYF.

The chain is built from TRBV11-2 and TRBJ2-7; D unresolved. V was trimmed by 5 bases and J by 1 base, leaving 12 bases between them. CDR3 size: 14 residues. The germline gives CDR1 SGHAT, CDR2 FQNNGV. CDR3 residues: CASSPPVGSYEQYF. CDR3 DNA sequence: TGTGCCAGCAGCCCCCCAGTTGGGTCCTACGAGCAGTACTTC.

The chain links TRBV9 to TRBJ2-1; 10 bases align to TRBD2. V lost 0 bases, J lost 10 bases, and 10 bases stayed unmatched. The CDR3 consists of 16 residues. CDR1 and CDR2 (germline): SGDLS, YYNGEE. The CDR3 DNA follows: TGTGCCAGCAGCGTAGTGGGGACTAGCGACCAGGGGGAGCAGTTCTTC. This encodes CASSVVGTSDQGEQFF. Combining the CDR3 with reference TRBV9 and TRBJ2-1 gives the whole variable domain DSGVTQTPKHLITATGQRVTLRCSPRSGDLSVYWYQQSLDQGLQFLIQYYNGEERAKGNILERFSAQQFPDLHSELNLSSLELGDSALYFCASSVVGTSDQGEQFFGPGTRLTVL.

The chain has TRBV18 and TRBJ1-4; D unresolved. The germline V and J ends were trimmed by 3 bases and 15 bases, with 14 bases remaining between them. Per germline, CDR1 KGHSH and CDR2 LQKENI. The CDR3 has 12 residues. CDR3 amino acids: CASSPQDLPVFF. The CDR3 DNA sequence: TGTGCCAGCTCACCTCAGGACTTGCCAGTGTTTTTT.

The V gene is TRBV19, the J gene TRBJ1-2; D unresolved. Germline CDR1 and CDR2: LNHDA and SQIVND (reference sequence). The CDR3 loop spans 15 amino acids. V shed 5 bases and J shed 3 bases, with 16 bases lying between them. CDR3 sequence: CASSPTAHADYGYTF. The CDR3 DNA is TGTGCCAGTAGTCCGACGGCCCACGCGGACTATGGCTACACCTTC.

This sequence joins TRBV30 and TRBJ2-3, with D unresolved. The germline gives CDR1 GTSNPN, CDR2 SVGIG (reference sequence). This CDR3 has 16 amino acids. Trimming left V 2 bases short and J 0 bases short, with 15 bases between. CDR3 region: CAWSPSGPSSTDTQYF. DNA for the CDR3: TGTGCCTGGAGTCCCTCTGGGCCATCTAGCACAGATACGCAGTATTTT.

The V gene is TRBV11-2, the J gene TRBJ2-1, with D tentatively TRBD1 (5 bases). Trimming shortened V by 7 bases and J by 6 bases, and 16 bases separated the two germline ends. Germline-derived CDR1 and CDR2 are SGHAT and FQNNGV. The CDR3 contains 14 residues. The CDR3 nucleotides read TGTGCCAGCAAAATCTCGGTAGGGGTCAATGAGCAGTTCTTC. Its translation: CASKISVGVNEQFF.

This clone was seen a handful of times. The V gene is TRBV19, the J gene TRBJ1-2; D is uncertain. CDR3 size: 15 residues. CDR1 and CDR2 (germline): LNHDA, SQIVND (reference sequence). With 6 bases removed from V and 1 base from J, the gap between germline ends came to 15 bases. The CDR3 reads CASSPDINNNYGYTF. The CDR3 DNA is TGTGCCAGTAGCCCTGACATAAACAATAACTATGGCTACACCTTC.

This clone has a single count. The chain employs TRBV18 and TRBJ2-4, with D tentatively TRBD1 (6 bases). The V and J ends lost 4 bases and 3 bases respectively, with 13 bases between them. This CDR3 is 15 amino acids long. Germline lookup yields CDR1 KGHSH and CDR2 LQKENI. The DNA for the CDR3 is TGTGCCAGCTCACTTAAGGACAGCCTCAAAAACATTCAGTACTTC. Translated, it gives CASSLKDSLKNIQYF.

The chain couples TRBV18 to TRBJ2-7, with D possibly called TRBD1 or TRBD2 (5 bases each). V was shortened by 0 bases and J by 5 bases, with 8 bases between the two germline ends. CDR3 length: 13 amino acids. Germline CDR1 KGHSH, CDR2 LQKENI. This chain's CDR3 is CASSPPWDHEQYF. CDR3 nucleotides: TGTGCCAGCTCACCACCCTGGGACCACGAGCAGTACTTC. Complete variable domain (other parts from reference TRBV18 and TRBJ2-7): NAGVMQNPRHLVRRRGQEARLRCSPMKGHSHVYWYRQLPEEGLKFMVYLQKENIIDESGMPKERFSAEFPKEGPSILRIQQVVRGDSAAYFCASSPPWDHEQYFGPGTRLTVT.

This chain uses TRBV5-1 with TRBJ1-4, with D possibly being TRBD1 (5 bases). V was clipped by 4 bases and J by 6 bases, with 16 bases between them. CDR1 is SGHRS, CDR2 YFSETQ, per germline. The CDR3 spans 15 residues. The CDR3 nucleotides are TGCGCCAGCAGCATAAATACGGGGGGACATGAAAAACTGTTTTTT. Translating gives CASSINTGGHEKLFF.

In DNA form, the CDR3 reads TGTGCCAGCAGGAAGCGAGGCACCGGGGAGCTGTTTTTT. It is translated as CASRKRGTGELFF. The chain links TRBV28 to TRBJ2-2; D gene unclear. The CDR3 consists of 13 residues. The germline CDR1 and CDR2 sequences are MDHEN and SYDVKM. V shed 6 bases and J shed 4 bases, with 9 bases lying between them.

This clone was seen a single time. The CDR3 DNA is TGTGCCGGGGCACACAACGCGGGGGGCTCCGGAGATACGCAGTATTTT. Residues: CAGAHNAGGSGDTQYF. The gene calls are TRBV7-9 and TRBJ2-3; 8 nucleotides agree with TRBD2. CDR1 is SEHNR and CDR2 is FQNEAQ in the germline V gene (reference sequence). The CDR3 runs to 16 residues. Trimming at V came to 11 bases and at J to 5 bases, leaving 18 bases not matched to a gene.